The 11 T cell receptor beta chains below come from one sample, sequenced in a study of blood T cell repertoires in COVID-19. Repertoires were generated with immunoSEQ multiplex PCR, while TCRdb's copy carries only in-frame clones and drops some. The repertoire includes 200,000 to 250,000 clones, about 89% of them detected once, and 4.1% sits in the top ten. Sequences were obtained from PBMCs or T cells enriched from blood (not recorded which). The receptors stem from a woman aged 25-40 years who had recovered from COVID-19.

J is TRBJ1-1 and V is TRBV5-1; 8 bases are shared with TRBD1. The length of the CDR3 is 14 residues. V lost 3 bases to trimming and J lost 1 base; unmatched junction nucleotides: 2. CDR1 is SGHRS, CDR2 YFSETQ, per germline. The CDR3 bases are TGCGCCAGCAGCTGGACAGGGTCGAACACTGAAGCTTTCTTT. This sequence encodes CASSWTGSNTEAFF.

This chain links TRBV6-5 with TRBJ1-1; tentative D call: TRBD1 (6 bases). Germline V gene data show CDR1 as MNHEY and CDR2 as SVGAGI. Trimming removed 3 bases from V and 1 base from J, with 12 bases in between. The CDR3 runs 15 residues. The CDR3 region has the DNA TGTGCCAGCAGTTATCAGGGGCCCCCGAACACTGAAGCTTTCTTT. Translation gives CASSYQGPPNTEAFF.

The chain recombines TRBV24-1 with TRBJ1-4; tentatively, D is TRBD1 (6 bases). Per the germline V gene, CDR1 is KGHDR and CDR2 is SFDVKD. The CDR3 runs 16 residues. V lost 3 bases and J 5 bases, leaving 15 bases between the germline ends. The CDR3 reads CATSDGKGVSNEKLFF. The CDR3 bases are TGTGCCACCAGTGATGGGAAGGGGGTTTCAAATGAAAAACTGTTTTTT.

V usage is TRBV7-9 and J usage is TRBJ2-5; TRBD2 might be the D (6 bases). V lost 5 bases, J lost 3 bases, and 16 bases lay in between. CDR3 length: 15 amino acids. Germline-derived CDR1 and CDR2 are SEHNR and FQNEAQ (reference sequence). CDR3 sequence: CASSPRGEAEETQYF. CDR3 DNA: TGTGCCAGCAGCCCTAGAGGGGAGGCAGAAGAGACCCAGTACTTC. The variable domain in full, completed from reference TRBV7-9 and TRBJ2-5, reads DTGVSQNPRHKITKRGQNVTFRCDPISEHNRLYWYRQTLGQGPEFLTYFQNEAQLEKSRLLSDRFSAERPKGSFSTLEIQRTEQGDSAMYLCASSPRGEAEETQYFGPGTRLLVL.

The V and J genes are TRBV20-1 and TRBJ2-7; no reliable D call. CDR1 is DFQATT, CDR2 SNEGSKA, per germline (reference sequence). V was cut by 3 bases and J by 5 bases, with 17 bases left in between. The CDR3 extends over 14 amino acids. The CDR3 DNA is TGCAGTGCTAGTTTTGGCGGTCGTATGGACGAGCAGTACTTC. Amino acid sequence: CSASFGGRMDEQYF.

The chain employs TRBV7-6 and TRBJ2-3; TRBD2 aligns across 10 bases. The V gene end was trimmed by 5 bases and the J gene end by 1 base; junction bases not matched to a gene: 6. The CDR3 is made up of 16 amino acids. The germline CDR1 and CDR2 sequences are SGHVS and FNYEAQ. DNA of the CDR3: TGTGCCAGCAGCCCCAGGACTAGCGGAGGCACAGATACGCAGTATTTT. It translates to CASSPRTSGGTDTQYF.

The V call is TRBV29-1, the J call TRBJ2-2; possible D gene TRBD1, 7 bases. V dropped 5 bases and J dropped 5 bases, with 21 bases sitting between them. The V gene's germline CDR1 is SQVTM and CDR2 ANQGSEA. The CDR3 spans 16 residues. CDR3: CSVRSGAQGTTGELFF. CDR3 DNA: TGCAGCGTTCGTTCGGGGGCACAGGGGACAACCGGGGAGCTGTTTTTT.

The V and J genes are TRBV15 and TRBJ2-3; D remains unclear. Trimming took 1 base from V and 12 from J, leaving 17 bases between them. Germline loops: CDR1 LNHNV, CDR2 YYDKDF (reference sequence). The CDR3 runs 14 residues. The CDR3 nucleotides are TGTGCCACCAGCAGAGCCCCGAGCAAGAGGAGCCAGTATTTT. Residues: CATSRAPSKRSQYF.

The rearrangement joins TRBV4-2 to TRBJ2-7, with 11 positions matching TRBD1. The CDR3 is 17 residues long. Germline assignment: CDR1 LGHNA and CDR2 YNFKEQ. V shed 0 bases, J shed 2 bases, and the junction held 6 bases outside the gene matches. The CDR3 sequence: CASSQDNGDRGTYEQYF. CDR3 DNA: TGTGCCAGCAGCCAAGATAACGGGGACAGGGGGACCTACGAGCAGTACTTC.

The chain combines TRBV19 with TRBJ2-1; 7 bases align to TRBD2. CDR3 length: 15 amino acids. CDR1 is LNHDA and CDR2 is SQIVND in the germline V gene (reference sequence). Trimming at V came to 5 bases and at J to 0 bases, leaving 4 bases not matched to a gene. CDR3 in amino acids: CASSFSGPSYNEQFF. CDR3 in DNA: TGTGCCAGTAGTTTTAGCGGGCCCTCCTACAATGAGCAGTTCTTC.

The V call is TRBV6-2 or TRBV6-3, the J call TRBJ2-5; D perhaps matches TRBD1 (5 bases). CDR1 MNHEY and CDR2 SVGEGT come from the germline V gene. This CDR3 comprises 14 residues. Trimming stripped 4 bases from V and 1 base from J, with 10 bases between. The CDR3: CASSSAGLQETQYF. CDR3 sequence (DNA): TGTGCCAGCAGTTCAGCAGGGCTCCAAGAGACCCAGTACTTC.